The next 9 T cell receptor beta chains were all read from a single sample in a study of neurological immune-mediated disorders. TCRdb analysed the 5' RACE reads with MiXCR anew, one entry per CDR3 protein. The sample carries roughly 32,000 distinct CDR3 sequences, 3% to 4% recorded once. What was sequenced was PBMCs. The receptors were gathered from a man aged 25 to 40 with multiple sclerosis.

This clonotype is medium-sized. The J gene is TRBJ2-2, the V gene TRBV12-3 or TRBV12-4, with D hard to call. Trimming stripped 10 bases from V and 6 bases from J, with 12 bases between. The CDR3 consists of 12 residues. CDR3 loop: CAIPISPGELFF. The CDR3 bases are TGTGCCATCCCAATATCTCCCGGGGAGCTGTTTTTT.

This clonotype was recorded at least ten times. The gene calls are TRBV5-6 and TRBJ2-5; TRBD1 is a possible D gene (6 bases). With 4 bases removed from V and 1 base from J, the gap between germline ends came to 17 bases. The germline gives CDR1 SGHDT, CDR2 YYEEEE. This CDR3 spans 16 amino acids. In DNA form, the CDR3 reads TGTGCCAGCAGCCCAAATCGCCAGGGGACCCAAGAGACCCAGTACTTC. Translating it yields CASSPNRQGTQETQYF.

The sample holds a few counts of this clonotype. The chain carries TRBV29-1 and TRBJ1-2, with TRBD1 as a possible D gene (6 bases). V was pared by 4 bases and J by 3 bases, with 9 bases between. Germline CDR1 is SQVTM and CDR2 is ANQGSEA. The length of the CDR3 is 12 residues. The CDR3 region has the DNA TGCAGCGTTGCTGGACAGTACTATGGCTACACCTTC. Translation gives CSVAGQYYGYTF. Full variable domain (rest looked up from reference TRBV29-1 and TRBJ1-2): SAVISQKPSRDICQRGTSLTIQCQVDSQVTMMFWYRQQPGQSLTLIATANQGSEATYESGFVIDKFPISRPNLTFSTLTVSNMSPEDSSIYLCSVAGQYYGYTFGSGTRLTVV.

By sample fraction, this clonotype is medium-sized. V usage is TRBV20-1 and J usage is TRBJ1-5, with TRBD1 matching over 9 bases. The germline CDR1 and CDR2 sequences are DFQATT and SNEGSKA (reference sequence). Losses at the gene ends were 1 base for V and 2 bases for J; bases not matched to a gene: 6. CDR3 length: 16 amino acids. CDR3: CSARAPRDRGNQPQHF. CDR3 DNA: TGCAGTGCTAGAGCGCCCCGGGACAGGGGCAATCAGCCCCAGCATTTT.

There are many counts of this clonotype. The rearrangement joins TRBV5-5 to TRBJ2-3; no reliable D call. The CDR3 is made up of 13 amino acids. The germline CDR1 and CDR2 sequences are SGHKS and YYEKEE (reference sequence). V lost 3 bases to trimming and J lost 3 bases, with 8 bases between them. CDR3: CASSSAPTDTQYF. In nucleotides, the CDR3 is TGTGCCAGCAGCTCGGCCCCGACAGATACGCAGTATTTT.

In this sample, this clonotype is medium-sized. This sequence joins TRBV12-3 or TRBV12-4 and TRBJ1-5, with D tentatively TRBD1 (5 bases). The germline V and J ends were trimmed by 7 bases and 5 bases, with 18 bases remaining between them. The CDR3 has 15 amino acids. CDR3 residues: CASTLAGGKDQPQHF. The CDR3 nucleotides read TGTGCCAGCACTCTTGCCGGGGGTAAGGATCAGCCCCAGCATTTT.

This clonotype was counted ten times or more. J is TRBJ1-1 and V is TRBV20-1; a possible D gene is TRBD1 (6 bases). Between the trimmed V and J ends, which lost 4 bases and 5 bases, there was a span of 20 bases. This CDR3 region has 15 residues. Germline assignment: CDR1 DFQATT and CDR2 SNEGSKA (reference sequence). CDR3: CSANSPTGLGTEAFF. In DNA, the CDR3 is TGCAGTGCTAACTCCCCCACAGGGCTAGGGACTGAAGCTTTCTTT.

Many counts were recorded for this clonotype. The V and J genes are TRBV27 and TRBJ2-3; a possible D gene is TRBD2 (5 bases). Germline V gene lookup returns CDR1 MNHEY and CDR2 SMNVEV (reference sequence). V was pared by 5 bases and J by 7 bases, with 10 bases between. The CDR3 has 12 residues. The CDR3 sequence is CASSPPGNTQYF. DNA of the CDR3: TGTGCCAGCAGTCCCCCGGGAAATACGCAGTATTTT.

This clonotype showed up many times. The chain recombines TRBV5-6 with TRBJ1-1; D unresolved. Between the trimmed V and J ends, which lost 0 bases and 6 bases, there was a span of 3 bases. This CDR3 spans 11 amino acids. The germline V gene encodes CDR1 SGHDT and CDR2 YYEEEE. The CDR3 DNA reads TGTGCCAGCAGCTTGGAGGCTGAAGCTTTCTTT. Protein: CASSLEAEAFF.